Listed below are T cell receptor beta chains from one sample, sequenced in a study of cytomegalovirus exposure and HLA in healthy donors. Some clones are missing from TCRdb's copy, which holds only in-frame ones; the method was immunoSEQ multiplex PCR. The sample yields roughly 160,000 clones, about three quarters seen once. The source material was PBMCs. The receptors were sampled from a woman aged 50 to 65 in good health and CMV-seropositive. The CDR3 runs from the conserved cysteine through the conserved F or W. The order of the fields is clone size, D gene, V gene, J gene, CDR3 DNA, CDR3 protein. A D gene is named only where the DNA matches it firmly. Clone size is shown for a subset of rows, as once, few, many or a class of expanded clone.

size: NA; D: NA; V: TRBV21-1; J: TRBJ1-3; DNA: TGTGCCAGCAGCGCACGCGACAGGTGCCCTGGAAACACCATATATTTT; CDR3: CASSARDRCPGNTIYF
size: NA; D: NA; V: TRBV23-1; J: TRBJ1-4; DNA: TGCGCCAATAGGAGTATCGGGGGAAAACTGTTTTTT; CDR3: CANRSIGGKLFF
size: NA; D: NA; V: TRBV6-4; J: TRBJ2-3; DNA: TGTGCCAGCAGTGACTCGAGGGGCACAGATACGCAGTATTTT; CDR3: CASSDSRGTDTQYF
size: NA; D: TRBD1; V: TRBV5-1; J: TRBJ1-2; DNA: TGCGCCAGCAGCTTGGTAAGGACAGGGGACCAGGGCTACACCTTC; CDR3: CASSLVRTGDQGYTF
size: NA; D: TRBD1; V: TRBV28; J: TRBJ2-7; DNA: TGTGCCAGCAGCCCACCGAACAGGGGTATGGAGTACTTC; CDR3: CASSPPNRGMEYF
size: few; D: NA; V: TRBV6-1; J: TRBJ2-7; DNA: TGTGCCAGCATCCCCGTAAGGAGCTCCTACGAGCAGTACTTC; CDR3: CASIPVRSSYEQYF
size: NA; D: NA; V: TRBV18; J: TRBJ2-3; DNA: TGTGCCAGCTCACCAAGCAGGTCCTTCACAGATACGCAGTATTTT; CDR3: CASSPSRSFTDTQYF
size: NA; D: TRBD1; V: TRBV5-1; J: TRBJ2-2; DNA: TGCGCCAGCAGCCCCACCCTAACGACAGGGTACAACGGGGAGCTGTTTTTT; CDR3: CASSPTLTTGYNGELFF
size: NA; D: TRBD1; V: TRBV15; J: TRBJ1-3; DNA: TGTGCCACCAGCACTCAGACAGGGATCAACACCATATATTTT; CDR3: CATSTQTGINTIYF
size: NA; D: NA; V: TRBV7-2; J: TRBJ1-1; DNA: TGTGCCAGCAGCTTTGGGGCCAACACTGAAGCTTTCTTT; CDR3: CASSFGANTEAFF
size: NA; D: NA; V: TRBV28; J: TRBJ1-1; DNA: TGTGCCAGCAGAGTGGGGGGGGCTCTCGCTGAAGCTTTCTTT; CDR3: CASRVGGALAEAFF
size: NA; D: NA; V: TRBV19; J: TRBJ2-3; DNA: TGTGCCACCAAGGTCCAGGGTTTGGTCACAGATACGCAGTATTTT; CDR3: CATKVQGLVTDTQYF
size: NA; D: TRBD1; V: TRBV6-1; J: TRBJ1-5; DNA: TGTGCCAGCAGTGACCCGCCACAGGGGGTTCAGCCCCAGCATTTT; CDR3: CASSDPPQGVQPQHF
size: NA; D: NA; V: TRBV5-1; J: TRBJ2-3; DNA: TGCGCCAGCCAAACTGATACTAGCACAGATACGCAGTATTTT; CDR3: CASQTDTSTDTQYF
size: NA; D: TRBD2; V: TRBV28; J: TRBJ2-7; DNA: TGTGCCAGCAGAGGGGTAGCGGGAAACTACGAGCAGTACTTC; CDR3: CASRGVAGNYEQYF
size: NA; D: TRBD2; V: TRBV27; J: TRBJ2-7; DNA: TGTGCCAGCAGTTTATCGTTAGCGGGGGCACTGAGCTCCTACGAGCAGTACTTC; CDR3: CASSLSLAGALSSYEQYF
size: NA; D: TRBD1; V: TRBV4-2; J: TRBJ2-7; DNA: TGTGCCAGCAGCCCACCCGCCGGGGGGGGACAGGGGTCCTACGAGCAGTACTTC; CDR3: CASSPPAGGGQGSYEQYF
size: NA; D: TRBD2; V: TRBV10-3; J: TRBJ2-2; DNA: TGTGCCATCACACCCGGACTAGCCGGAGCCGGGGAGCTGTTTTTT; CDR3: CAITPGLAGAGELFF
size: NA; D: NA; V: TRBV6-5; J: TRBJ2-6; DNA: TGTGCCAGCAGTTACTTGGGGCCTGGGGCCAACGTCCTGACTTTC; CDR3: CASSYLGPGANVLTF
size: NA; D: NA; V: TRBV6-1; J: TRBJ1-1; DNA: TGTGCCAACCGTAGGGGGAAGGACACTGAAGCTTTCTTT; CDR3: CANRRGKDTEAFF
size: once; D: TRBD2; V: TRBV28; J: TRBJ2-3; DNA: TGTGCCAGCAGTCTCCCCCCGACTAGCGGGAGCGCAGATACGCAGTATTTT; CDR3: CASSLPPTSGSADTQYF
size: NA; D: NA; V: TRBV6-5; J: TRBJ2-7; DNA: TGTGCCAGCAGGGGAGGACAAAAGGGCTACGAGCAGTACTTC; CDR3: CASRGGQKGYEQYF
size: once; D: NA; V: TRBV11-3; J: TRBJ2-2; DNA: TGTGCCAGCAGCTTTAGGGGGTCCACGGGAACCGGGGAGCTGTTTTTT; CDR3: CASSFRGSTGTGELFF
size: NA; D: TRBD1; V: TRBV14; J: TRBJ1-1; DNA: TGTGCCAGCAGCCAAACCTGGACAGGCAGCACTGAAGCTTTCTTT; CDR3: CASSQTWTGSTEAFF
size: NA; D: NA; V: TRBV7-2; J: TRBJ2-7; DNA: TGTGCCAGCAGCTTATTTCAGGACTACGAGCAGTACTTC; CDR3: CASSLFQDYEQYF
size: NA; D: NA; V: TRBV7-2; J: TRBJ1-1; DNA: TGTGCCAGCAGCTTAGCGCAGATGGGGGCCCGGGGTTTCTTT; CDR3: CASSLAQMGARGFF
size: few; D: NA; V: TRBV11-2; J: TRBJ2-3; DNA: TGTGCCAGCAGCCTCGATCGGGTGACAGATACGCAGTATTTT; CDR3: CASSLDRVTDTQYF
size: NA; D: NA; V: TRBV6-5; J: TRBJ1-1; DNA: TGTGCCAGCAGTTACGTTGGGGCAGACACTGAAGCTTTCTTT; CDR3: CASSYVGADTEAFF
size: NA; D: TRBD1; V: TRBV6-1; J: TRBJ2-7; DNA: TGTGCCAGCAGTCTGGGACAGGGGCTCTACGAGCAGTACTTC; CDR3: CASSLGQGLYEQYF
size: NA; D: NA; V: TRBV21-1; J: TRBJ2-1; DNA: TGTGCCAGCAGCCCCAGCGGGAGGAAAGGATATGAGCAGTTCTTC; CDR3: CASSPSGRKGYEQFF
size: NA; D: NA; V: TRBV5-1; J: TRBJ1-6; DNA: TGCGCCAGCAGCTCCCAGTGGCTCCTTAATTCACCCCTCCACTTT; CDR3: CASSSQWLLNSPLHF
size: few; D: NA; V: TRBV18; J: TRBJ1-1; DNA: TGTGCCAGCTCGGGGCTTCAGGGCGGAACTGAAGCTTTCTTT; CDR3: CASSGLQGGTEAFF
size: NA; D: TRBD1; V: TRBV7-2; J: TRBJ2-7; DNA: TGTGCCAGCAGCTCCGCAGGGACAGGGGCCTACGAGCAGTACTTC; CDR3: CASSSAGTGAYEQYF
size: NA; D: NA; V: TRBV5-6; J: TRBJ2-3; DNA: TGTGCCAGCAGCTTAGGGGGGGAGGGGACAGATACGCAGTATTTT; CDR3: CASSLGGEGTDTQYF
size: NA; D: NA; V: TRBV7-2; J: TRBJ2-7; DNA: TGTGCCAGCAGCTTACAAGGGACACCCGGTTTGGACGAGCAGTACTTC; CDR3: CASSLQGTPGLDEQYF
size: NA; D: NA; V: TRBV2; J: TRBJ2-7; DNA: TGTGCCAGCAGCGGGGTGGGATACGAGCAGTACTTC; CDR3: CASSGVGYEQYF
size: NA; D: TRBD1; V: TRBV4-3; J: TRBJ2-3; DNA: TGCGCCAGCAGCCAGAGCGGGACAGGGGCGCGGACGCAGTATTTT; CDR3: CASSQSGTGARTQYF
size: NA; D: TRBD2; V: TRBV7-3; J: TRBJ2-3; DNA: TGTGCCAGCAGCTCAGGATACAGCGGGAGGGCAGATACGCAGTATTTT; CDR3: CASSSGYSGRADTQYF
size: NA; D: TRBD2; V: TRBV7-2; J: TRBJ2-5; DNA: TGTGCCAGCAGCCGGACTAGCGGGGGACAAGAGACCCAGTACTTC; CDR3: CASSRTSGGQETQYF
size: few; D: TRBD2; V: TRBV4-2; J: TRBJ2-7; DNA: TGTGCCAGCAGCCAAGGAGTAGCGGGAGCCTACGAGCAGTACTTC; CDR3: CASSQGVAGAYEQYF
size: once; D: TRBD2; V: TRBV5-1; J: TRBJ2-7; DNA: TGCGCCAGCAGCTCTCTAGCGGGAGGAACCCCCGAGCAGTACTTC; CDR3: CASSSLAGGTPEQYF
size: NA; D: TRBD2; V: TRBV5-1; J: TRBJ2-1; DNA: TGCGCCAGCAGCTTGGCCGGGACTAGCGGGGGGGCGTGGGAGCAGTTCTTC; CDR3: CASSLAGTSGGAWEQFF
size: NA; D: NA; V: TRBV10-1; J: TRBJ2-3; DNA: TGCGCCAGCAGTGCTGGGCAGACAAACACAGATACGCAGTATTTT; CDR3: CASSAGQTNTDTQYF
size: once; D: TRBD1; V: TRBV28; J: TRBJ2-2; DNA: TGTGCCAGCAGCGGACAGGGCGCCGGGGAGCTGTTTTTT; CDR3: CASSGQGAGELFF
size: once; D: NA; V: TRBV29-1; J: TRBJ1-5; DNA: TGCAGCGCAAACACAAGTCCCAATCAGCCCCAGCATTTT; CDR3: CSANTSPNQPQHF
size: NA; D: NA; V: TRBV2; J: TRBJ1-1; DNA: TGTGCCAGCAGTGGCGGGGTGAACACTGAAGCTTTCTTT; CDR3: CASSGGVNTEAFF
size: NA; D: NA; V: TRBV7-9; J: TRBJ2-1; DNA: TGTGCCAGCAGCTCGACAGGCGGGGGAGAGCAGTTCTTC; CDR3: CASSSTGGGEQFF
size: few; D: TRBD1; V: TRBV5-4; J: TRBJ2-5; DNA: TGTGCCAGCAGCTCCTCAACAGGGGCCCCCTACCAAGAGACCCAGTACTTC; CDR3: CASSSSTGAPYQETQYF